This T cell receptor beta chain was retrieved from a study of Ad26.COV2.S vaccination and SARS-CoV-2 variants. Study-level background: Ad26.COV2.S, an intramuscular injection, was given once or twice 56 days apart.

This sample's treatment: roughly 20 received Ad26.COV2.S at low or high dose, single or two shots; 5 received placebo; per-sample allocation not given. Samples analyzed were those drawn on day 63 after the first vaccine or placebo injection. Cohort 1b enrolled adults aged 18-55 years in Boston. V was cut by 4 bases and J by 4 bases, with 10 bases left in between. The CDR3 is made up of 13 amino acids. Looked up from germline, CDR1 is MNHEY and CDR2 is SVGAGI. This table comes from immunoSEQ multiplex PCR, and its TCRdb copy is limited to in-frame clones, with some not included. The sample comprises about 350,000 clones, about 85% of which are singletons, and 3% to 4% rests with the top ten.

The source material was peripheral blood, sampled in a trial of Ad26.COV2.S vaccine versus placebo. The sequence came from a person aged 18-65 years who received the Ad26.COV2.S COVID-19 vaccine or a placebo. The V and J genes are TRBV6-5 and TRBJ1-1; TRBD1 is a possible D gene (5 bases). DNA for the CDR3: TGTGCCAGCAGTTTGGGGGGAGGCACTGAAGCTTTCTTT. Protein product: CASSLGGGTEAFF.